The subject of this entry is one TCR beta chain. No antigen is known for it. No per-base quality is available; no much larger clone lies one base away. Patients with a history of autoimmune disease or receiving systemic immunosuppression were excluded from the trial. Peripheral blood for TCR sequencing was drawn from every dose cohort at baseline, at cycle 4 day 1 and at cycle 7 day 1. The samples were drawn from a first-in-human, open-label, multicenter phase I dose-escalation trial of ivuxolimab. The trial enrolled adults with locally advanced or metastatic head and neck squamous cell, hepatocellular, melanoma or renal cell carcinoma. CD4+ and CD8+ T cells were sorted separately from peripheral blood before TCR sequencing. There are 16 amino acids in the CDR3, from cysteine to phenylalanine inclusive. The only DNA kept is the CDR3, 48 bases in frame from the first base. The data were obtained in a study of OX40 agonist ivuxolimab in advanced cancers. For the study in its entirety: Ivuxolimab, which targeted the costimulatory receptor OX40 (CD134), was an agonistic, fully human IgG2 monoclonal antibody. Intravenous ivuxolimab was administered to patients every 2 weeks at six dose levels: 0.01, 0.1, 0.3, 1.5, 3 and 10 mg/kg. Of the roughly 52 patients in dose escalation, around 19 had hepatocellular carcinoma, some 15 had melanoma, 9 had renal cell carcinoma and 9 had head and neck cancer. A male proportion of almost 85% and a mean age of approximately 55 years, ranging from about 23 to 90, were recorded for the dose-escalation cohort. Patients were allowed to have had prior anti-PD-1, anti-PD-L1 or anti-CTLA-4 therapy, and 30% to 40% of the dose-escalation patients had previously received checkpoint inhibitors. Partial responses occurred in three dose-escalation patients, of whom one had hepatocellular carcinoma and two had cutaneous melanoma. The point of sequencing TCRbeta in the periphery was to test whether ivuxolimab changed TCR sequence diversity and drove clonal T-cell expansion. The paper covers the monotherapy dose-escalation part of the phase I ivuxolimab trial, which included N of about 56 patients.

Beyond this particular receptor, the publication reports: After ivuxolimab, CD8+ T cells had more expanded clones than CD4+ T cells on average. Partial responders in the 0.1-3.0 mg/kg groups had among the lowest normalized peripheral clonal expansion, especially among CD8+ T cells. The antigen specificity of the clonally expanded peripheral T cells was not determined. At doses of 0.1 to 3.0 mg/kg, clonal expansion of both CD4+ and CD8+ T cells in blood was seen between baseline and week 6. Low levels of normalized T-cell clonal expansion were also shown by some nonresponding patients.

Genomic DNA was isolated from the sorted cells so that the TCRbeta CDR3 region could be sequenced. The immunoSEQ Assay was used for sequencing of TCRbeta CDR3 regions. TCRdb's version of the immuneACCESS table is confined to in-frame rearrangements and falls short of the full clone set. An unresolved V gene accounts for under half of the shortfall where checked; the remainder is of unknown origin. The sample table lists 65,000 to 95,000 clones, more than 75% of them with a count of one. About 0.45% of the sample goes to the ten largest clones. The material sequenced was CD4+ or CD8+ T cells sorted from blood, taken in a trial of the OX40 agonist ivuxolimab. The sequence derives from an adult with an advanced solid tumor such as melanoma, head and neck, liver or kidney cancer. The sequence links TRBV21-1 to TRBJ2-1. TRBV21-1 is a pseudogene. The CDR3 amino acid sequence is: CASSIPKPSSYNEQFF. The DNA sequence follows: TGTGCCAGCAGCATCCCGAAACCAAGCTCCTACAATGAGCAGTTCTTC.